This TCR beta chain emerged from a study of identical twins (dated by TCRdb to the mid-2010s). The study in broad terms: TCR alpha and beta repertoires from monozygotic twins, unrelated adults of various ages and cord blood were deep-sequenced to test whether fetal clonotypes persist. To rule out contamination, replicate twin experiments were performed at different times with different library preparation protocols.

This clonotype was recorded many times. Its binding antigen is unknown. No base qualities exist here, and no much larger clone lies one base off it. Every donor was a healthy Caucasian. Three pairs of female monozygotic twins, all aged about 18 to 29 years, made up the twin cohort. Positive isolation kits from Invitrogen were used to isolate the CD4+ and CD8+ T cell populations. To prepare the library, 5' RACE was applied. Instrument used: Illumina HiSeq 2000. A universal primer binding site was added through template switching, and the final cDNA carried a unique molecular identifier so that TCR cDNA molecules could be counted accurately. Specific primers in the conserved constant-segment region were used to synthesize first-strand cDNA for TCR alpha and beta chains. To control for contamination, every cDNA library was double barcoded, receiving both a SMART-Mk sample barcode and Illumina barcodes. TruSeq adapter sequences, together with Illumina sample barcodes, were added in two successive PCR steps. The Illumina HiSeq platform was used with custom primers to sequence TCR alpha and beta cDNA libraries. As for how the authors treated the data: MiGEC was used to process raw reads and extract unique molecular identifiers, and MiXCR was used to find CDR3 positions. Recombination models were inferred per individual with the repgenHMM and IGoR tools using an EM algorithm. Shared clonotypes were analyzed with the tcR package in R, and sharing was normalized by the product of cloneset sizes. To study raw recombination free of thymic and clonal selection effects, out-of-frame nonproductive sequences were analyzed. In TCRdb, the public reads were trimmed at Q25 with fastp and aligned with MiXCR, with productive beta chains retained. Rows merge per CDR3 protein into single entries with the most common DNA and genes. TCRdb's processing, not the authors', yielded these V and J calls. Across this sample there are 500,000 to 550,000 distinct CDR3 sequences, with 22% seen only once. The top ten hold about 0.91% of the sample.

Study-wide findings and limitations: Recombination models systematically underestimated out-of-frame TCR alpha sharing in monozygotic twins but agreed with sharing between unrelated individuals. Invariant T cells such as MAIT and iNKT could partly confound zero-insertion analyses, though diverse VJ usage argued against this for most clonotypes. Abundant cord blood beta clonotypes carried fewer insertions; young adult naive repertoires showed a weaker similar trend, while memory repertoires showed none. Compared with coincidental sharing between unrelated individuals, an excess of low generation-probability sequences was observed among out-of-frame TCR alpha sequences shared between twins. Because the same donors could not be followed over many years, the conclusions depended on cross-sectional statistical analysis. A weaker excess of twin sharing was found in beta out-of-frame sequences because the signal-to-noise ratio was lowered by fewer shared sequences.

This same sample was also part of a study on T cells expressing NK-cell markers. Reported in the second study: TCR beta-chain repertoires were profiled in sorted CD3+CD56+NKG2C+, CD3+CD56+NKG2C- and CD3+CD56-NKG2C+ T-cell subsets from about 8 donors. Seven of the eight sequenced donors were HCMV-seropositive and one was HCMV-seronegative. In several experiments an anti-gammadeltaTCR antibody was added to restrict sorting to alphabetaTCR-expressing T cells. In several donors, the dominant CD3+CD56+NKG2C+ clonotypes were found to rank among the top 10 CD8+ clonotypes and to make up about 1.0-7.5% of CD8+ T cells. Those dominant clonotypes were again the most abundant among CD3+CD56-NKG2C+ cells in a few donors, at roughly 28.3-60.1%. It remained unclear whether the expanded NKG2C-expressing T cell clones were specific for HCMV antigens. The eight sequenced donors were randomly selected healthy volunteers, three men and five women. HCMV-specific IgG was detected in serum with a commercial ELISA kit to determine HCMV serostatus. MIGEC was used to demultiplex reads and group the reads by UMI, and MiTCR was used to assemble and quantify clonotypes. To exclude erroneous sequences, any TCR cDNA sequence not supported by at least two reads was discarded. The tcR package was used for downstream repertoire analysis, with clonotypes matched between fractions based on CDR3 nucleotide sequence plus V segment. VDJmatch was used to annotate antigen specificity against VDJdb, with one amino acid substitution in CDR3 permitted.

Sequencing was done on a sample of CD4+ T cells sorted from blood. This sequence was found in a woman between 18 and 29 years old in good health.

The nucleotide sequence is TGTGCCAGCAGCTTAAATGGAAACGAGGAGACCCAGTACTTC. This gives the protein CASSLNGNEETQYF. Recombination joined TRBV7-2 with TRBJ2-5, with the D gene call left open. Reading from cysteine to phenylalanine, the CDR3 counts 14 amino acids. Only the CDR3 DNA is retained, 42 bases long and in frame from the first base. CDR1 and CDR2 were assigned from the germline V gene as SGHTA and FQGNSA. V sheds 2 bases and J sheds 5 bases, leaving 12 bases between their ends.